The rows below give T cell receptor beta chains drawn from one sample of a study of blood T cells in healthy people across ages. TCRdb ran MiXCR on the 5' RACE reads and lists one entry per CDR3 protein. The sample includes about 1,500,000 distinct CDR3 sequences, roughly 27% seen only once; the top ten take roughly 8%. The sample taken for sequencing was blood. The receptor set was obtained from a woman in her twenties or thirties in good health. Each CDR3 is given with its conserved first and last residue. Fields, in order: V gene, J gene, clone size, D gene, CDR3 DNA, CDR3 protein. The D gene is left open where the match is weak. For some rows the clone size is stated as once, few or many, or as a class when expanded; others skip it.

TRBV2	TRBJ1-4	.	.	TGTGCCAGCAGTGTCCAAGGGAAAGCTAATGAAAAACTGTTTTTT	CASSVQGKANEKLFF
TRBV5-1	TRBJ2-1	few	TRBD2	TGCGCCAGCAGCTTGGGTGCGGGAGCGGACAATGAGCAGTTCTTC	CASSLGAGADNEQFF
TRBV10-3	TRBJ2-5	many	.	TGTGCCATCAGTGAGATCGACAGGTTGGGAGAGACCCAGTACTTC	CAISEIDRLGETQYF
TRBV20-1	TRBJ2-7	few	TRBD2	TGCAGTGCTAGAGAAATGACTAGCGGGAGGATGGACGAGCAGTACTTC	CSAREMTSGRMDEQYF
TRBV20-1	TRBJ2-1	many	.	TGCAGTGCTAGCCGAGCGGAGTACAATGAGCAGTTCTTC	CSASRAEYNEQFF
TRBV7-9	TRBJ2-7	.	.	TGTGCCAGCAGCTTAGGGCCGGGACATACGGGGGTGGATGAGCAGTACTTC	CASSLGPGHTGVDEQYF
TRBV4-1	TRBJ1-5	.	.	TGCGCCAGCAGCCAAGACGGCATTCAGCCCCAGCATTTT	CASSQDGIQPQHF
TRBV19	TRBJ2-4	.	TRBD1	TGTGCCAGTAGTGGGCCGGGACAGGGAGGGATGGCCAAAAACATTCAGTACTTC	CASSGPGQGGMAKNIQYF
TRBV18	TRBJ2-6	few	TRBD1	TGTGCCAGCTCACCGGGACAGGGCAACCCTGGGGCCAACGTCCTGACTTTC	CASSPGQGNPGANVLTF
TRBV10-3	TRBJ2-7	.	TRBD1	TGTGCCATCAGCGGGACAGGGGATAACGAGCAGTACTTC	CAISGTGDNEQYF
TRBV7-9	TRBJ2-7	few	.	TGTGCCAGCAGCTCACCCCTAGGTAGGGATTCTACCTACGAGCAGTACTTC	CASSSPLGRDSTYEQYF
TRBV20-1	TRBJ1-4	few	.	TGCAGCGCTAGATCCATCCGGGGGGGTTCGAATGAAAAACTGTTTTTT	CSARSIRGGSNEKLFF
TRBV3-1	TRBJ2-7	few	TRBD1	TGTGCCAGCAGCCAAGATTTGGGACAGGGGGCGGCCGAGCAGTACTTC	CASSQDLGQGAAEQYF
TRBV5-1	TRBJ2-6	.	.	TGCGCCAGCAGCTTAGGCCTGGGGGACTCCGGGACAGCGAGTTCTGGGGCCAACGTCCTGACTTTC	CASSLGLGDSGTASSGANVLTF
TRBV25-1	TRBJ2-3	.	.	TGTGCCAGCAGTGAATTCAGGGGGGGGGTGGATACGCAGTATTTT	CASSEFRGGVDTQYF
TRBV6-1	TRBJ2-4	.	TRBD2	TGTGCCAGCAGTGAAGCAGGGGCTAGCGGGGGCCATCGGTACTTC	CASSEAGASGGHRYF
TRBV20-1	TRBJ2-7	few	.	TGCAGTGCTAGTCAGGAGTACGGGCAGTACTTC	CSASQEYGQYF
TRBV7-3	TRBJ2-3	.	TRBD2	TGTGCCAGCAGCTGGACTAGCGGGACCACAGATACGCAGTATTTT	CASSWTSGTTDTQYF
TRBV2	TRBJ2-5	many	.	TGCGCCAGCAGTGAGGGCCGCCAAGAGACCCAGTACTTC	CASSEGRQETQYF
TRBV10-3	TRBJ2-5	few	TRBD2	TGTGCCTCCGGCGGCAGCGGGGGGCAAGAGACCCAGTACTTC	CASGGSGGQETQYF
TRBV27	TRBJ2-7	.	TRBD1	TGTGCCAGCGGTTCCGAGGGGACAGGGGCGGCAGGGCAGTACTTC	CASGSEGTGAAGQYF
TRBV12-3/TRBV12-4	TRBJ2-1	.	TRBD1	TGTGCCAGCAGCCGGGACCAGGGGGAGACCCAGTTCTTC	CASSRDQGETQFF
TRBV28	TRBJ2-7	many	.	TGTGCCAGCAGTTCGGAGTACGAGCAGTACTTC	CASSSEYEQYF
TRBV19	TRBJ1-1	.	.	TGTGCCAGTATTAAGCAGGATCGGAACACTGAAGCTTTCTTT	CASIKQDRNTEAFF
TRBV5-1	TRBJ2-7	many	.	TGCGCCAGCAGCCCCGCTGTTGCCCCCTACGAGCAGTACTTC	CASSPAVAPYEQYF
TRBV20-1	TRBJ1-2	.	.	TGCAGTGCTAGTCAGATTTCCTATGGCTACACCTTC	CSASQISYGYTF
TRBV15	TRBJ2-1	many	.	TGTGCCACCAGAGAAATTACAGGGCTGGATGAGCAGTTCTTC	CATREITGLDEQFF
TRBV20-1	TRBJ2-1	.	TRBD2	TGCAGTGCTAGACTAGCGGGTCAGGACAATGAGCAGTTCTTC	CSARLAGQDNEQFF
TRBV29-1	TRBJ1-2	many	.	TGCAGCGTTGCGGAGAGTGGCGGCTACACCTTC	CSVAESGGYTF
TRBV27	TRBJ2-7	few	TRBD1	TGTGCCAGCAGGGTCGGGACAGTCTCCTACGAGCAGTACTTC	CASRVGTVSYEQYF
TRBV5-1	TRBJ2-7	many	TRBD1	TGCGCCAGCAGCTCCACATACCGGGACAGAGACGAGCAGTACTTC	CASSSTYRDRDEQYF
TRBV12-3/TRBV12-4	TRBJ2-5	many	.	TGTGCCAGCAGCGCGATCACTCGGGAGTCGGGAGAGACCCAGTACTTC	CASSAITRESGETQYF
TRBV24-1	TRBJ2-1	.	.	TGTGCCACCAGTGCCGCGTCAGGGGTACGGGAGCAGTTCTTC	CATSAASGVREQFF
TRBV29-1	TRBJ2-2	.	.	TGCAGCGTTAGGCGATTAGTGAACACCGGGGAGCTGTTTTTT	CSVRRLVNTGELFF
TRBV28	TRBJ1-6	.	TRBD1	TGTGCCAGCAGACAGGCGAGACAGGGGATGTCACCCCTCCACTTT	CASRQARQGMSPLHF
TRBV6-1	TRBJ2-7	.	.	TGTGCCAGCAGTGAGTTTCTCGGGGGTGACTCCTACGAGCAGTACTTC	CASSEFLGGDSYEQYF
TRBV19	TRBJ2-7	.	.	TGTGCCAGTAGTAATAAGCTCGAGCAGTACTTC	CASSNKLEQYF
TRBV5-4	TRBJ2-3	.	.	TGTGCCAGCAGCAGGCCGGGTCCAGATACGCAGTATTTT	CASSRPGPDTQYF
TRBV7-3	TRBJ2-1	few	TRBD1	TGTGCCAGCAGCTTAATGATGGGACAGGGGATCAATGAGCAGTTCTTC	CASSLMMGQGINEQFF
TRBV18	TRBJ1-2	few	.	TGTGCCAGCTCACCCGACAAAGCCCCCGGAAACGACTACACCTTC	CASSPDKAPGNDYTF
TRBV7-2	TRBJ1-2	many	.	TGTGCCAGCAGCTTATTACGGGGGAGCGGAGGCTACACCTTC	CASSLLRGSGGYTF
TRBV27	TRBJ1-1	few	.	TGTGCCACCCCGGCGCCCGACAGAACTGAAGCTTTCTTT	CATPAPDRTEAFF
TRBV3-1	TRBJ2-5	few	TRBD1	TGTGCCAGCAGCCAAAGACAGGGAAGGCAAGAGACCCAGTACTTC	CASSQRQGRQETQYF
TRBV15	TRBJ1-3	.	TRBD1	TGTGCCACCAGCAGAGCTTTGGGGCCGACAGGGGAAGGTGGAAACACCATATATTTT	CATSRALGPTGEGGNTIYF
TRBV10-3	TRBJ2-5	.	TRBD1	TGTGCCATCAGTGGCCAACGGACAGGGCAGGAAGAGACCCAGTACTTC	CAISGQRTGQEETQYF
TRBV3-1	TRBJ2-5	.	TRBD2	TGTGCCAGCGTCCATAGCGGGGGATATGAGACCCAGTACTTC	CASVHSGGYETQYF
TRBV7-9	TRBJ1-2	.	.	TGTGCCAGCAGACCGAGGGCAACCTCTTATGGCTACACCTTC	CASRPRATSYGYTF
TRBV12-3/TRBV12-4	TRBJ2-5	many	.	TGTGCCAGCAGTTTAGTTACCGGAGCAGAAGAGACCCAGTACTTC	CASSLVTGAEETQYF
TRBV14	TRBJ2-2	once	.	.	CASRGFGEGAPGERFF
TRBV20-1	TRBJ2-7	few	TRBD2	TGCAGTGCGAGGGGGTCTAGCGGGAGTTACGAGCAGTACTTC	CSARGSSGSYEQYF
TRBV30	TRBJ2-6	few	TRBD1	TGTGCCTGCAACAGGGGGTATGGGGCCAACGTCCTGACTTTC	CACNRGYGANVLTF
TRBV20-1	TRBJ2-1	.	TRBD2	TGCAGTGCTAATCCACCGAGCGGGAGTCTGAATGAGCAGTTCTTC	CSANPPSGSLNEQFF